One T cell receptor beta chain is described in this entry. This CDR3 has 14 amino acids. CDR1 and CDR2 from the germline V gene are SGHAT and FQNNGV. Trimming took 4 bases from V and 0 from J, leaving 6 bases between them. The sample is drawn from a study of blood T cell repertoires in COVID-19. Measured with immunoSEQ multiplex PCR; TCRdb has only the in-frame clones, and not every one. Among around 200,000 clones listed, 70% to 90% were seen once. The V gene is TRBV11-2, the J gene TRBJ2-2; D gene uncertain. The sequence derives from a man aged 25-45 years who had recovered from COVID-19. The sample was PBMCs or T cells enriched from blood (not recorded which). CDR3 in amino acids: CASSSRPNTGELFF. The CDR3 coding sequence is TGTGCCAGCAGCTCGCGTCCGAACACCGGGGAGCTGTTTTTT.